These 7 T cell receptor beta chains came from one sample sequenced in a study of T cells after yellow fever vaccination. One entry per CDR3 protein, called by TCRdb with MiXCR from the 5' RACE reads. In the table there are about 160,000 distinct CDR3 sequences, around 9% of which are singletons. Source: CD8+ T cells sorted from PBMCs, taken 45 days after the yellow fever booster vaccination. Source of these receptors: a man between 18 and 29 years old who received the YFV17D yellow fever vaccine.

The J gene is TRBJ2-7, the V gene TRBV5-6; the D gene is possibly TRBD1 (5 bases). Trimming took 0 bases from V and 5 from J, leaving 24 bases between them. The CDR3 has 18 residues. Germline V lookup: CDR1 SGHDT, CDR2 YYEEEE. CDR3 DNA: TGTGCCAGCAGCTTGGGTGGACAACCCGTGTTAGGTATCCACGAGCAGTACTTC. Encoded protein: CASSLGGQPVLGIHEQYF.

V and J are TRBV7-9 and TRBJ1-1; 7 positions match TRBD1. This CDR3 is built from 16 residues. After removal of 2 bases from V and 1 base from J, the junction contained 7 bases not matched to a gene. Per the germline V gene, CDR1 is SEHNR and CDR2 is FQNEAQ (reference sequence). The CDR3 reads CASSLLRGQRNTEAFF. CDR3 bases: TGTGCCAGCAGCTTACTCCGGGGACAGCGGAACACTGAAGCTTTCTTT.

This clonotype appeared a few times. The chain has TRBV2 and TRBJ2-5; 10 bases are shared with TRBD1. The V gene's germline CDR1 is SNHLY and CDR2 FYNNEI. The CDR3 is 14 residues long. The trim removed 5 bases at V and 5 bases at J, leaving 5 bases unmatched. The CDR3, as DNA: TGTGCCAGCAGTTCTCCGGACAGGGGGGAGACCCAGTACTTC. Amino acids: CASSSPDRGETQYF.

This clonotype was seen more than once but under ten times. The chain joins TRBV15 to TRBJ2-5, with D maybe TRBD1 (6 bases). The V gene's germline CDR1 is LNHNV and CDR2 YYDKDF (reference sequence). Trimming left V 0 bases short and J 2 bases short, with 13 bases between. The CDR3 is 16 residues long. CDR3 coding DNA: TGTGCCACCAGCAGAGATCGGATAAGGGGGCAAGAGACCCAGTACTTC. Translation gives CATSRDRIRGQETQYF.

The chain recombines TRBV7-9 with TRBJ1-1; weak D call: TRBD1 (5 bases). Trimming stripped 2 bases from V and 1 base from J, with 8 bases between. CDR1 SEHNR and CDR2 FQNEAQ come from the germline V gene (reference sequence). CDR3 size: 14 residues. The CDR3, as DNA: TGTGCCAGCAGCTTATCGGGGCAGAACACTGAAGCTTTCTTT. It encodes CASSLSGQNTEAFF.

This clonotype was recorded a few times. The chain recombines TRBV15 with TRBJ1-5; D possibly corresponds to TRBD1 (5 bases). The germline V gene encodes CDR1 LNHNV and CDR2 YYDKDF (reference sequence). The CDR3 spans 15 residues. V was pared by 5 bases and J by 2 bases, with 13 bases between. DNA for the CDR3: TGTGCCACCAGCGGGGACGGGGGGGGCAATCAGCCCCAGCATTTT. It encodes CATSGDGGGNQPQHF.

V and J are TRBV9 and TRBJ1-1; D unclear. Germline V gene data show CDR1 as SGDLS and CDR2 as YYNGEE. The CDR3 is made up of 13 amino acids. Between the trimmed V and J ends, which lost 0 bases and 7 bases, there was a span of 10 bases. The CDR3 spells CASSVGGRGEAFF. CDR3 sequence (DNA): TGTGCCAGCAGCGTAGGAGGGCGCGGTGAAGCTTTCTTT.